Sequencing of this TCR beta chain was carried out in a study of cytomegalovirus exposure and HLA in healthy donors. Regarding the study as a whole: Both high specificity and high sensitivity reportedly marked the classifier's diagnosis of cytomegalovirus status. Researchers counted roughly 150 TCR beta chains as cytomegalovirus-associated.

CDR3 size: 14 residues. The germline CDR1 and CDR2 sequences are SGHAT and FQNNGV. Trimming left V 11 bases short and J 4 bases short, with 20 bases between. With regard to this clone: Its target is not known.

TCRdb's table, derived via immunoSEQ multiplex PCR, lists solely in-frame clones and lacks some. This table has about 360,000 clones, 86% appearing once. The clonotype comes from a woman aged 18-29 years in good health and CMV-seronegative. Sequenced input: PBMCs. J is TRBJ1-2 and V is TRBV11-2; no clear D. The CDR3 DNA sequence: TGTGCCTCTAGCGCGGCAGGCAACCTCTATGGCTACACCTTC. Amino acid sequence: CASSAAGNLYGYTF.